This T cell receptor beta chain is drawn from a study of blood T cell repertoires in COVID-19 (dated by TCRdb to 2018 to 2021). As for the study more broadly: Collaborator samples came from the United States, Italy and Spain and covered acute and convalescent phases of COVID-19. The dataset comprised deeply sampled blood TCRbeta repertoires from subjects exposed to, actively infected with, or recovered from COVID-19. The material from the prospective study consisted of cDNA or gDNA derived from T cells, B-cell-depleted T cells, or PBMCs. HLA class I and class II types, where available, came from metadata supplied by the sample provider rather than from assay-based typing. The sample metadata nearly always contained a de-identified subject ID, COVID-19 status, age in years and sex. Samples were obtained from the ongoing ImmuneRACE study (first 160 participants) and from 1,254 subjects provided by 6 global collaborators. The repertoires were released in a freely available public database meant as a resource for research on the immune response to SARS-CoV-2. The paper's findings and limits, for the study overall: Clinical and demographic metadata were provided uncurated, with the amount varying by source and participant.

Ends trimmed: V by 4 bases, J by 4 bases; bases unmatched to a gene: 9. The CDR3 runs 16 residues from the cysteine to the phenylalanine. Only CDR3 DNA remains: 48 bases, in frame from the first base. CDR1 and CDR2 were assigned from the germline V gene as LGHNA and YNFKEQ. Turning to this clone: What this receptor recognizes is not known. It has no much larger one-base neighbor in the sample; base qualities were not kept.

The immunoSEQ Assay, a bias-controlled multiplex PCR, was used to amplify TCRbeta CDR3 regions from genomic DNA. The study's own analysis went as follows. The number of nucleated cells in each sample was estimated by amplification of reference gene primers within the assay. To quantify the absolute abundance of each unique TCRbeta CDR3 rearrangement, sequence reads were collapsed and filtered. For each sample, productive Simpson clonality was calculated by taking the square root of Simpson's diversity index across productive rearrangements. TCRdb stores this immuneACCESS table with in-frame sequences only. Part of the clones is absent; in the studies checked, under half of the shortfall reflects unresolved V genes, and no reason is known for the rest. Clonal size and the V and J genes are those of that table, whereas D and trimming came from the DNA. This sample gives 55,000 to 75,000 clones in total; about 81% of them show up just once. The ten largest clones take up 9.2% of the sample.

Whole blood was collected in K2EDTA tubes by collaborating institutions according to the institutions' own protocols. For TCRbeta analysis, collaborator samples were shipped as frozen whole blood, as isolated PBMCs, or as DNA extracted from either sample type. The chain is encoded by TRBV4-2 joined to TRBJ2-3; TRBD1 lines up with 9 middle nucleotides. The source material was peripheral blood. This clonotype originated in a human donor in a cohort sampled during active COVID-19. The DNA sequence is TGTGCCAGCAGCCCCGGGACAGGGTTTTACTCAGATACGCAGTATTTT. Translated, this gives CASSPGTGFYSDTQYF.